This T cell receptor beta chain was sequenced for a study of CD8 T cells in ankylosing spondylitis. General study points: As reported, disease-linked clones showed significant enrichment in matched ankylosing spondylitis synovial fluid. The disease-linked clones had a CD8+ phenotype and low blood frequencies. One TCR beta motif, made up of roughly 8 highly homologous variants, appeared characteristic of ankylosing spondylitis blood.

Turning to this clonotype: Its antigen is currently unknown.

The V gene's germline CDR1 is LNHNV and CDR2 YYDKDF (reference sequence). The CDR3 has 14 amino acids. V lost 0 bases and J 6 bases, leaving 6 bases between the germline ends. One entry per CDR3 protein, called by TCRdb with MiXCR from the 5' RACE reads. The sample lists about 800,000 distinct CDR3 sequences, approximately 12% occurring once. This TCR was sampled from a male donor with ankylosing spondylitis. This rearrangement joins TRBV15 to TRBJ1-6; D ambiguous. Sequencing was done on a sample of blood, either unsorted or a sorted T cell fraction (not recorded which). CDR3 DNA: TGTGCCACCAGCAGAGACAGGAGTAATTCACCCCTCCACTTT. It is translated as CATSRDRSNSPLHF.